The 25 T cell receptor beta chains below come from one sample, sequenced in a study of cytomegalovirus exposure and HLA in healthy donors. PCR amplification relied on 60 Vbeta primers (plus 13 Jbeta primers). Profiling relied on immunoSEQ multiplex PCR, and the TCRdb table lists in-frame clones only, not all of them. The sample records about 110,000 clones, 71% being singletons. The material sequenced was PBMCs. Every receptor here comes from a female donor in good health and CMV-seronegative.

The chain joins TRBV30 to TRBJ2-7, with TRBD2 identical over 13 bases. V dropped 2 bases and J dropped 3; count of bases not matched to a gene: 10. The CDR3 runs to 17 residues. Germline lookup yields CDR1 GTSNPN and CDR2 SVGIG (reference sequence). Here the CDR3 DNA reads TGTGCCTGGAGTATTACAAGGACTAGCGGGAGTATCTACGAGCAGTACTTC. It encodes CAWSITRTSGSIYEQYF.

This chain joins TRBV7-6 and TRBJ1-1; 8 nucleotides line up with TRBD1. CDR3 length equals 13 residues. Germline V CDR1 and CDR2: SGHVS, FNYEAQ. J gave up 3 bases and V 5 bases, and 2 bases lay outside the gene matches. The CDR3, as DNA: TGTGCCAGCAGCCTACAGGGGGACACTGAAGCTTTCTTT. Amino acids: CASSLQGDTEAFF.

This CDR3 reads CASSLQPSGAYEQYF. The CDR3 bases are TGTGCCAGCTCGCTTCAACCTAGCGGGGCCTACGAGCAGTACTTC. The gene calls are TRBV18 and TRBJ2-7; 9 nucleotides match TRBD2. Germline CDR1 KGHSH, CDR2 LQKENI. CDR3 size: 15 residues. Trimming at V came to 6 bases and at J to 2 bases, leaving 8 bases not matched to a gene.

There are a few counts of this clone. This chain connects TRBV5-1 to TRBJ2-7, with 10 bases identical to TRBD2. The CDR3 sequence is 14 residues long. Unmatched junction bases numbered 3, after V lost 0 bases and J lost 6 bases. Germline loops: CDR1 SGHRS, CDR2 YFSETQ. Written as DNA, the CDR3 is TGCGCCAGCAGCTTGGGGCTAGCGGGAGCCGAGCAGTACTTC. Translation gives CASSLGLAGAEQYF.

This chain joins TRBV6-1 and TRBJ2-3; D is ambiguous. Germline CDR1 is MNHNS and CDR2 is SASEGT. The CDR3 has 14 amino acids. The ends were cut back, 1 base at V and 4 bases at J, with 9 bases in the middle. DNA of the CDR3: TGTGCCAGCAGTGAAGATCGAGTCTCAGATACGCAGTATTTT. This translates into CASSEDRVSDTQYF.

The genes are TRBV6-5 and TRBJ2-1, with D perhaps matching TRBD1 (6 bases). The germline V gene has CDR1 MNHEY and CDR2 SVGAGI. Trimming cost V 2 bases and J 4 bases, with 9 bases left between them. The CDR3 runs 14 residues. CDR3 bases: TGTGCCAGCAGTTACGCCGGACAGTACAATGAGCAGTTCTTC. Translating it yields CASSYAGQYNEQFF.

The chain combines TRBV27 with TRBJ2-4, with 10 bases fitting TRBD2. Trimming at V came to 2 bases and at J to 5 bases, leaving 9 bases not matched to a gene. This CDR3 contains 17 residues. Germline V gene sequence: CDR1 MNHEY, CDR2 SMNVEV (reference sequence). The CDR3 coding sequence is TGTGCCAGCAGTTTAGGTCTAGCGGGAGTGGGGGAAAACATTCAGTACTTC. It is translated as CASSLGLAGVGENIQYF.

CDR3 in amino acids: CASSLQGDGADTQYF. The CDR3 DNA sequence: TGTGCCAGCAGCCTCCAAGGGGATGGGGCAGATACGCAGTATTTT. The chain employs TRBV5-5 and TRBJ2-3; a possible D gene is TRBD1 (5 bases). Trimming left V 4 bases short and J 4 bases short, with 16 bases between. The CDR3 runs 15 residues. Germline values: CDR1 SGHKS, CDR2 YYEKEE (reference sequence).

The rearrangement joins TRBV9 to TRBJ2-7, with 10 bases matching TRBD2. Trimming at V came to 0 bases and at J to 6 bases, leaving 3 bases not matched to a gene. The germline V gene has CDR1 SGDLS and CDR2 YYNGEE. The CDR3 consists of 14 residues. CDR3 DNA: TGTGCCAGCAGCGTAGGGCTAGCGGGAGCCGAGCAGTACTTC. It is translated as CASSVGLAGAEQYF.

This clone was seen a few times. The CDR3 nucleotides read TGTGCCTGGATCACCCGGGTCAGAAACACTGAAGCTTTCTTT. It yields the protein CAWITRVRNTEAFF. V is TRBV30 and J is TRBJ1-1, with D unclear. Between the trimmed V and J ends, which lost 4 bases and 2 bases, there was a span of 14 bases. From germline, CDR1 is GTSNPN and CDR2 SVGIG (reference sequence). The CDR3 runs to 14 residues.

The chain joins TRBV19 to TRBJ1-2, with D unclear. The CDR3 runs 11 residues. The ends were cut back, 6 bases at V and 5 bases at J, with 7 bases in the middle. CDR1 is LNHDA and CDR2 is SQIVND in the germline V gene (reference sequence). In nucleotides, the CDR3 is TGTGCCAGTAGGGCTTCTTATGGCTACACCTTC. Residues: CASRASYGYTF.

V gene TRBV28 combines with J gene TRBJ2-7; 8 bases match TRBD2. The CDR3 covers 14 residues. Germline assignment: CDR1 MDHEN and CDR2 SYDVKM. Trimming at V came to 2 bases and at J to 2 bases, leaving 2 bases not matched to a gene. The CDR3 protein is CASSLGGRTYEQYF. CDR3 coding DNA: TGTGCCAGCAGTTTAGGCGGGAGGACCTACGAGCAGTACTTC.

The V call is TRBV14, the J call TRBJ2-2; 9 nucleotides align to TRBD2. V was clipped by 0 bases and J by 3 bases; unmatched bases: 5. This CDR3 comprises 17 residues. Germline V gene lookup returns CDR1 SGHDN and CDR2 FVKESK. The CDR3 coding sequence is TGTGCCAGCAGCCAAGAGGCTAGCGGGAAGCACACCGGGGAGCTGTTTTTT. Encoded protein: CASSQEASGKHTGELFF. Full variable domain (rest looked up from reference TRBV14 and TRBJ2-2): EAGVTQFPSHSVIEKGQTVTLRCDPISGHDNLYWYRRVMGKEIKFLLHFVKESKQDESGMPNNRFLAERTGGTYSTLKVQPAELEDSGVYFCASSQEASGKHTGELFFGEGSRLTVL.

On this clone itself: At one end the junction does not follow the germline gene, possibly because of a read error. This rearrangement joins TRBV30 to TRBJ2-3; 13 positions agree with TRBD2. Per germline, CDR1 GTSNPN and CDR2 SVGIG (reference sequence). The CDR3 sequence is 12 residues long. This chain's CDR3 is CAWSAQLAGGDF. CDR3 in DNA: TGTGCCTGGAGTGCCCAACTAGCGGGAGGGGATTTT.

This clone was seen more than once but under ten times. In DNA, the CDR3 is TGCAGCGTTTCCAGTTACAATGAGCAGTTCTTC. This codes for CSVSSYNEQFF. The chain joins TRBV29-1 to TRBJ2-1; D remains ambiguous. The length of the CDR3 is 11 residues. With 5 bases removed from V and 4 bases from J, the gap between germline ends came to 6 bases. Germline loops: CDR1 SQVTM, CDR2 ANQGSEA.

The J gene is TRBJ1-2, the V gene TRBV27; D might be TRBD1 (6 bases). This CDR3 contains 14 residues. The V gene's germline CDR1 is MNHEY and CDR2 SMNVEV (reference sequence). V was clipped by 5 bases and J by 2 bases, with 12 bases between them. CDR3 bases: TGTGCCAGCAGTCCAACAGGGACGAACTATGGCTACACCTTC. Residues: CASSPTGTNYGYTF.

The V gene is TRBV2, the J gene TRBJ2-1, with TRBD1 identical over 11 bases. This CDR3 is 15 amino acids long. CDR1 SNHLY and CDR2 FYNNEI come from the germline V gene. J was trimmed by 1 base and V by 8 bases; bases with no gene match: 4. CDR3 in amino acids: CASSGQGGSYNEQFF. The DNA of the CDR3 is TGTGCCAGCTCGGGACAGGGGGGTTCCTACAATGAGCAGTTCTTC.

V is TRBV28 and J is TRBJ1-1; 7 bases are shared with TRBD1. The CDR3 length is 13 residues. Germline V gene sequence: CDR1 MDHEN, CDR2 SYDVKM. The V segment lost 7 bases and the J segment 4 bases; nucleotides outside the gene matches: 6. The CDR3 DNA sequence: TGTGCCAGCAAATGGTCAGGGGGCACTGAAGCTTTCTTT. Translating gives CASKWSGGTEAFF.

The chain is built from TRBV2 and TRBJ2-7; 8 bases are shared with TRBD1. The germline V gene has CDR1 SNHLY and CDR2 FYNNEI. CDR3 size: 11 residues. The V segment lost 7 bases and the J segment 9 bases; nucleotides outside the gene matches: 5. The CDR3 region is CASIRTGRQYF. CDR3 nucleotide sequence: TGTGCCAGCATTCGGACAGGGAGGCAGTACTTC.

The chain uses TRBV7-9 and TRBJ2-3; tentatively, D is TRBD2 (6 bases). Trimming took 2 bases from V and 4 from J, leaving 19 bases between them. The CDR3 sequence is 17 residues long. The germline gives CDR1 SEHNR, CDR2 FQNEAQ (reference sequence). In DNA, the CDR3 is TGTGCCAGCAGCTTATATCGGGGAGGAGAGGGGTCAGATACGCAGTATTTT. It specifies CASSLYRGGEGSDTQYF.

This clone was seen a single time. CDR3 residues: CASTRGSEAFF. As DNA, the CDR3 is TGTGCCAGCACACGAGGGTCCGAAGCTTTCTTT. The chain recombines TRBV27 with TRBJ1-1; D gene ambiguous. This CDR3 is built from 11 residues. V shed 7 bases and J shed 8 bases, with 11 bases lying between them. Germline V lookup: CDR1 MNHEY, CDR2 SMNVEV (reference sequence).

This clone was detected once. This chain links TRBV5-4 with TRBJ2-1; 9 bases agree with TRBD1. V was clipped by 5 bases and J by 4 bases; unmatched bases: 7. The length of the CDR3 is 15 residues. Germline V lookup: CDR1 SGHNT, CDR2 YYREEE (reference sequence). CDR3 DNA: TGTGCCAGCAGACCGGACAGGGGCCCTTACAATGAGCAGTTCTTC. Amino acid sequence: CASRPDRGPYNEQFF.

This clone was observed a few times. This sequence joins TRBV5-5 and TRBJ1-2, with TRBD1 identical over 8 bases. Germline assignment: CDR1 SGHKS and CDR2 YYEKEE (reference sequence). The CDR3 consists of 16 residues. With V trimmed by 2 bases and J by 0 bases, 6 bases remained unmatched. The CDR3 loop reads CASSFLDRDTNYGYTF. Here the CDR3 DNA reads TGTGCCAGCAGCTTCCTGGACAGGGACACTAACTATGGCTACACCTTC.

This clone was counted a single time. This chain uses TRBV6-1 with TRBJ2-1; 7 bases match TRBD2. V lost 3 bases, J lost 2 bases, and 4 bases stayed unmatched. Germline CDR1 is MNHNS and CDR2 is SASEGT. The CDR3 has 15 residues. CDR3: CASSDERGTYNEQFF. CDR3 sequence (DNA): TGTGCCAGCAGTGACGAGCGGGGAACCTACAATGAGCAGTTCTTC.

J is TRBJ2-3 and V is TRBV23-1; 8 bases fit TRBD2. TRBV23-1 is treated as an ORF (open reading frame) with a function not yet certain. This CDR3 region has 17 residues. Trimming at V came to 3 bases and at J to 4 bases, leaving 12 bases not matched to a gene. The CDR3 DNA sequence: TGCGCCAGCAGTCACCACCTTTCGGGGGGGATAGCAGATACGCAGTATTTT. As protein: CASSHHLSGGIADTQYF.